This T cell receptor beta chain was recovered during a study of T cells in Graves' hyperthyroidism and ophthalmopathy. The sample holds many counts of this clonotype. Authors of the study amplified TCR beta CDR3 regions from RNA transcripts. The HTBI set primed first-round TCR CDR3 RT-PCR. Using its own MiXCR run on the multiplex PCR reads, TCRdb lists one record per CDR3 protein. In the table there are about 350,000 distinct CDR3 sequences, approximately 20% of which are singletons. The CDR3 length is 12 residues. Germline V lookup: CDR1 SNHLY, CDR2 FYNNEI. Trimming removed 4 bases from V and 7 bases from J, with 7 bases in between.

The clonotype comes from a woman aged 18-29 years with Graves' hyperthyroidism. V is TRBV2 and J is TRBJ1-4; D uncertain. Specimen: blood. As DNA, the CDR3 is TGTGCCAGCAGTGCAGGAGGTGAAAAACTGTTTTTT. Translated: CASSAGGEKLFF.